This TCR beta chain was obtained from a study of cytomegalovirus exposure and HLA in healthy donors. Study-wide results and caveats: It was assumed in the presence/absence analyses that sequencing depth was roughly uniform across donors.

The length of the CDR3 is 14 residues. V lost 3 bases and J 5 bases, leaving 10 bases between the germline ends. Per germline, CDR1 LNHDA and CDR2 SQIVND (reference sequence). Points on this clone: Its antigen is currently unknown.

The PCR contained 60 Vbeta and 13 Jbeta primers. Sequenced by immunoSEQ multiplex PCR; TCRdb stores in-frame clones only, minus some. Seen here are some 180,000 clones, roughly 80% observed once, and the top ten hold more than 3%. Sequencing input: PBMCs. The clonotype originates from a middle-aged man in good health and CMV-seropositive. The V and J genes are TRBV19 and TRBJ1-4, with D possibly being TRBD1 (6 bases). The CDR3 region is CASSMRGLNEKLFF. CDR3 nucleotide sequence: TGTGCCAGTAGTATGCGGGGGCTGAATGAAAAACTGTTTTTT.